A single TCR beta chain is shown here with its context. The source of the sample is a study of blood T cell repertoires in COVID-19. Background on the study: The United States, Italy and Spain supplied acute and convalescent COVID-19 samples.

V lost 5 bases and J 2 bases, leaving 19 bases between the germline ends. The germline CDR1 and CDR2 sequences are SGHTA and FQGNSA. This CDR3 is built from 16 residues. Profiled with immunoSEQ multiplex PCR; TCRdb holds only in-frame clones, not every one. The repertoire holds 150,000 to 200,000 clones, with 90% as singletons. This chain uses TRBV7-2 with TRBJ2-7; D gene uncertain. The source of this sequence is a man in his forties or fifties with acute or convalescent COVID-19. The sequencing sample was made of peripheral blood. The CDR3 is CASSPLPRRRAYEQYF. In DNA form, the CDR3 reads TGTGCCAGCAGCCCCCTCCCTCGACGGAGAGCCTACGAGCAGTACTTC.